This TCR beta chain comes out of a study of blood T cells in healthy people across ages. CDR3 length: 13 amino acids. In germline, CDR1 is LNHNV, CDR2 YYDKDF (reference sequence). V shed 8 bases and J 8 bases; nucleotides not matched to a gene: 4. Primers used in a second PCR of roughly 6 to 12 cycles were a sample-barcoded 5' primer and a J-beta primer mix. A minimum of 2.5 million CDR3-containing paired-end reads was obtained for each sample. Via MiXCR, TCRdb re-called the 5' RACE reads, giving one row per CDR3 protein. The sample comprises approximately 2,000,000 distinct CDR3 sequences, roughly two fifths of which are singletons, and 23% rests with the top ten. This clonotype was observed a few times. Its antigen is unknown. Study observations and caveats: When one million T cells were used, diversity estimates were thought to be underestimates. Naive CD4+ cell counts and diversity both ran higher in long-lived than in aged donors.

Sample donors were healthy Caucasian individuals that came from Russia, aged roughly 6 to 100. J is TRBJ2-1 and V is TRBV15; 12 bases fit TRBD1. This TCR came from a human donor in good health. Sequenced material: blood. The CDR3 loop reads CATVGQGADEQFF. For the CDR3, the DNA is TGTGCCACCGTGGGACAGGGGGCCGATGAGCAGTTCTTC.